The TCR beta chain described here comes from a study of blood T cells in healthy people across ages. Study background: Researchers report that template switching captured about one barcoded beta molecule per two T cells. Study outcomes and limitations: Unsorted PBMC material precluded a definitive naive versus antigen-experienced comparison. TCR beta diversity per million T cells fell roughly linearly with age.

Regarding this clonotype: Antigen: not known.

Germline lookup yields CDR1 SEHNR and CDR2 FQNEAQ (reference sequence). V lost 7 bases, J lost 1 base, and 10 bases lay in between. There are 13 residues in the CDR3. Primers used in a second PCR of roughly 6 to 11 cycles were a sample-barcoded 5' primer and a J-beta primer mix. TCRdb re-derived calls from the 5' RACE reads in MiXCR, one entry per CDR3 protein. The sample yields a few hundred thousand distinct CDR3 sequences, about 27% seen once. These data are also associated with another study on T cells of mothers and their children.

What was sequenced was blood. The sequence came from a boy under 10 years old in good health. The V and J genes are TRBV7-9 and TRBJ1-1; weak D call: TRBD1 (6 bases). CDR3 nucleotide sequence: TGTGCCAGCACTAGGGGGGGGAACACTGAAGCTTTCTTT. Translation: CASTRGGNTEAFF.